Below, 3 T cell receptor beta chains from the same sample are listed, as sequenced in a study of spatial heterogeneity in lung cancer (dated by TCRdb to about 2019). The sample's time point label, in plain terms: sample taken at primary tumor resection. Whole RNA extracted from tumor and nontumor lung tissue, or from cryopreserved PBMC samples, was used for TCR sequencing without cell sorting. Libraries were constructed by 5' RACE. These reads were obtained on a NextSeq 500. TCRdb's own reprocessing of the public reads used fastp at Q25 and MiXCR and kept productive beta chains. When rows share a CDR3 protein, they turn into one entry using the most common DNA and genes. Here the sample has roughly 48,000 distinct CDR3 sequences; 5.3% occur a single time. The ten top clones hold 11% of the sample. The sequences come from PBMCs, collected at surgery. These receptors were collected from a male donor with early-stage non-small cell lung cancer.

This clonotype was picked up many times. The genes are TRBV4-3 and TRBJ1-2; D remains unclear. This CDR3 has 13 amino acids. The ends were cut back, 1 base at V and 8 bases at J, with 11 bases in the middle. The V gene's germline CDR1 is LGHNA and CDR2 YSLEER. CDR3 in DNA: TGCGCCAGCAGCCAAGCAGGCCCCAACGGCTACACCTTC. Translating it yields CASSQAGPNGYTF.

This clonotype was counted only a few times. J is TRBJ1-4 and V is TRBV7-9; unclear D gene. This CDR3 is built from 14 residues. The germline V gene has CDR1 SEHNR and CDR2 FQNEAQ (reference sequence). The V and J ends lost 3 bases and 12 bases respectively, with 17 bases between them. The CDR3 region is CASSFSFSSGELFF. The CDR3 DNA reads as TGTGCCAGCAGCTTTTCTTTTTCATCAGGTGAACTGTTTTTT.

The table lists this clonotype with many counts. J is TRBJ2-7 and V is TRBV11-2, with 8 bases lining up with TRBD1. The ends lost 5 bases at V and 4 bases at J; junction bases unmatched: 16. The length of the CDR3 is 17 residues. Germline values: CDR1 SGHAT, CDR2 FQNNGV. CDR3 sequence (DNA): TGTGCCAGCAGCCCGACAAACTACAGACAGGGGATTTACGAGCAGTACTTC. Amino acid sequence: CASSPTNYRQGIYEQYF. Together with reference TRBV11-2 and TRBJ2-7, the CDR3 gives the full variable domain: EAGVAQSPRYKIIEKRQSVAFWCNPISGHATLYWYQQILGQGPKLLIQFQNNGVVDDSQLPKDRFSAERLKGVDSTLKIQPAKLEDSAVYLCASSPTNYRQGIYEQYFGPGTRLTVT.